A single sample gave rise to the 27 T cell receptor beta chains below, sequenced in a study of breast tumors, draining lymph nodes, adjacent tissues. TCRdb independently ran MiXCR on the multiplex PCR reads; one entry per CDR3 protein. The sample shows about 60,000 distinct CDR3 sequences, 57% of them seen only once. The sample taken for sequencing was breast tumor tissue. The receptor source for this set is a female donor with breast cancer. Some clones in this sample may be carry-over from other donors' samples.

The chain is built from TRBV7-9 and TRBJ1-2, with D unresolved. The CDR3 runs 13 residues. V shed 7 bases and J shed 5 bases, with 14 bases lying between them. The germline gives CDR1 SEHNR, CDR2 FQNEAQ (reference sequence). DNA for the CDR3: TGTGCCAGCATCAACGCACCGGATTATGGCTACACCTTC. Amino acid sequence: CASINAPDYGYTF.

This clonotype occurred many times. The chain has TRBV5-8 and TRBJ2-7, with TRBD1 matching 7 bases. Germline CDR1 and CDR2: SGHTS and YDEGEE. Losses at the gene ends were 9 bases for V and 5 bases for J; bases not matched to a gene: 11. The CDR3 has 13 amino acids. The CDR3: CATHDRATDEQYF. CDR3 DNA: TGTGCCACCCATGACAGGGCCACCGACGAGCAGTACTTC.

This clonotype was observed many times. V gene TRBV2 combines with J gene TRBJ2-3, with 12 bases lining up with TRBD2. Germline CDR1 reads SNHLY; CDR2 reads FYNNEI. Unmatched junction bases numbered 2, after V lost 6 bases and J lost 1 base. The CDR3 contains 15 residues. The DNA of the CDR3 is TGTGCCAGCAGCCGACTAGCGGGGGGCACAGATACGCAGTATTTT. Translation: CASSRLAGGTDTQYF.

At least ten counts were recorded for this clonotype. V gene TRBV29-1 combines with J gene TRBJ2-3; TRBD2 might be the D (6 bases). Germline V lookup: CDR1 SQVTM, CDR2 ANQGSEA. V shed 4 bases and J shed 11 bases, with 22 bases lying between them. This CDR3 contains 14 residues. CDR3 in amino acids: CSVVYYLGEDEQYF. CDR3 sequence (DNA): TGCAGCGTTGTTTACTACTTAGGGGAGGATGAGCAGTATTTT.

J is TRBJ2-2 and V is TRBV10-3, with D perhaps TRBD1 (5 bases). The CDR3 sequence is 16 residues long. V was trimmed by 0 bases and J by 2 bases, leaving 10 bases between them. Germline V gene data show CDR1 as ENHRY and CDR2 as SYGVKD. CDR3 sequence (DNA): TGTGCCATCAGTGAGTCGGCAGGGTTTAACACCGGGGAGCTGTTTTTT. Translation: CAISESAGFNTGELFF.

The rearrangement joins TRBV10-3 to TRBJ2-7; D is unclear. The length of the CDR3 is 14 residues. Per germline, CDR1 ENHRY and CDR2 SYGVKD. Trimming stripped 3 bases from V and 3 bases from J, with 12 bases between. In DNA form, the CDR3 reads TGTGCCATCAGTGATTCTAGAAAAGTCTACGAGCAGTACTTC. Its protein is CAISDSRKVYEQYF.

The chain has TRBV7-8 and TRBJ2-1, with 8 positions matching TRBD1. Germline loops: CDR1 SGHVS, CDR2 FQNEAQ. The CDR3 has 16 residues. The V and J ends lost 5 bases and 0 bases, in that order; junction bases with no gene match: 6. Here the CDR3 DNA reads TGTGCCAGCAGCCAGAGGACAGGGAGCTCCTACAATGAGCAGTTCTTC. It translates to CASSQRTGSSYNEQFF.

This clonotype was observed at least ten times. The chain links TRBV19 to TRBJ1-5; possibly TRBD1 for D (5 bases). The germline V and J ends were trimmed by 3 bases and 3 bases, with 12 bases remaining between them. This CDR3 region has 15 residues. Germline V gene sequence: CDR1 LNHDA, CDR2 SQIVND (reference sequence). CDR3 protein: CASSMWGSDNQPQHF. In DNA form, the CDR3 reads TGTGCCAGTAGTATGTGGGGGTCCGACAATCAGCCCCAGCATTTT.

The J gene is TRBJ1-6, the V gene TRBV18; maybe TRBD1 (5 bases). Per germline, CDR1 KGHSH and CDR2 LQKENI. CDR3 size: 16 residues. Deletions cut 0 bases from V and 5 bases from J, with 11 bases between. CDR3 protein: CASSPPGRDHNSPLHF. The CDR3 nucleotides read TGTGCCAGCTCACCACCGGGCAGGGACCATAATTCACCCCTCCACTTT.

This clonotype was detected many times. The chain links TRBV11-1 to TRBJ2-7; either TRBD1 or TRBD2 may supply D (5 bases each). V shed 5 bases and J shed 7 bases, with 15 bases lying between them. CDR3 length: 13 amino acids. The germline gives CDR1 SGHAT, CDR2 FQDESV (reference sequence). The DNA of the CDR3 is TGTGCCAGCAGCGACCGGGGACGACGGGAGCAGTACTTC. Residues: CASSDRGRREQYF.

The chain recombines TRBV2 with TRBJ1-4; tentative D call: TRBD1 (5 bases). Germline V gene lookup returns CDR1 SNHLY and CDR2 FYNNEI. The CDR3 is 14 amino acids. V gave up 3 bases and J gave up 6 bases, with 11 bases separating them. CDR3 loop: CASSDWSGDEKLFF. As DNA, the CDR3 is TGTGCCAGCAGTGATTGGTCGGGGGATGAAAAACTGTTTTTT.

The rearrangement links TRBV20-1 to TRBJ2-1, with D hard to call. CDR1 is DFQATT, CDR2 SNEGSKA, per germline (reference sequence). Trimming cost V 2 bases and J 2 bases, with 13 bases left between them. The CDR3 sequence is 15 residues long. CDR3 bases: TGCAGTGCTAGATGGGCCGGGTCTACCTACAATGAGCAGTTCTTC. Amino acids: CSARWAGSTYNEQFF.

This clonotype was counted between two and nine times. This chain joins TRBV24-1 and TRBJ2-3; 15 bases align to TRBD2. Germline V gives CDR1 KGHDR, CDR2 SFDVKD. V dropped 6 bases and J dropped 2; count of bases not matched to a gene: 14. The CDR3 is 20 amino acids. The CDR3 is CATSMRGGLAGGRITDTQYF. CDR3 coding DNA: TGTGCCACCAGTATGAGAGGGGGACTAGCGGGGGGCCGAATCACAGATACGCAGTATTTT.

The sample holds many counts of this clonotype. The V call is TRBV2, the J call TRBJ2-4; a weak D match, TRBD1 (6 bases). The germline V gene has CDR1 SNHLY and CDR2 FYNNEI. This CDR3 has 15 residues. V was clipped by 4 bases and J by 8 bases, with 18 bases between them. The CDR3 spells CASSVQKGVSDIQYF. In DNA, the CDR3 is TGTGCCAGCAGTGTTCAGAAGGGGGTTTCTGACATTCAGTACTTC.

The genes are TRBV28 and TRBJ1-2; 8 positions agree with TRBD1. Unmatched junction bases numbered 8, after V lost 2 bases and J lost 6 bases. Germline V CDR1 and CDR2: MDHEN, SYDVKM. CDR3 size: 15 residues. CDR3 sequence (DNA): TGTGCCAGCAGTTTAACCGGGACAGGTCCTAATGGCTACACCTTC. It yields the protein CASSLTGTGPNGYTF.

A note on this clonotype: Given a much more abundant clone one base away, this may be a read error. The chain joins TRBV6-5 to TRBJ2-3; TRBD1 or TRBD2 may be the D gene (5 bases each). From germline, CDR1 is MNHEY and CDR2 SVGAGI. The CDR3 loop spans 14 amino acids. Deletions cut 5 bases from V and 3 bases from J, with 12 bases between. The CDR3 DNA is TGTGCCAGCAGTCACAGAGGGGAGACAGATACGCAGTATTTT. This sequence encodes CASSHRGETDTQYF.

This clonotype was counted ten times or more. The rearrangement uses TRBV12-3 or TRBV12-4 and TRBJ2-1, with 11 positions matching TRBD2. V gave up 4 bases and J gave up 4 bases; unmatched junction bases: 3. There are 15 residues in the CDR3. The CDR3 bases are TGTGCCAGCAGTTCCAGGACTAGCGGGTACAATGAGCAGTTCTTC. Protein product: CASSSRTSGYNEQFF.

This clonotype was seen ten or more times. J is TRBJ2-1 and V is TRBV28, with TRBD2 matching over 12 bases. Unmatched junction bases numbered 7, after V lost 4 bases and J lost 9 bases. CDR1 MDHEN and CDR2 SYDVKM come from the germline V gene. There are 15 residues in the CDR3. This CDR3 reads CASSSGGLAGSEQFF. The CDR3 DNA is TGTGCCAGCAGTTCTGGGGGACTAGCGGGTTCTGAGCAGTTCTTC.

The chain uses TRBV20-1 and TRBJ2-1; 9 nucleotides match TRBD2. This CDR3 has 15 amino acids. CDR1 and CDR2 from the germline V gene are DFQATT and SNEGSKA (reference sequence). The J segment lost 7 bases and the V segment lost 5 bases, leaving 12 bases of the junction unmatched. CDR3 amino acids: CSAAVSGSPSNEQFF. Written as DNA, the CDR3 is TGCAGTGCTGCTGTTAGCGGGAGTCCCTCAAATGAGCAGTTCTTC.

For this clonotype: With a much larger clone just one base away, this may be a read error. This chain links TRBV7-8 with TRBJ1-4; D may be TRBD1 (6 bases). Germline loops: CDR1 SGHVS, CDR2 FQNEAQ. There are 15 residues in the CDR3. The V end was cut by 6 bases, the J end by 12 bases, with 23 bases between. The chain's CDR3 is CASSSNQGWDEELFF. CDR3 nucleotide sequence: TGTGCCAGCAGTTCAAATCAGGGGTGGGACGAAGAACTGTTTTTT.

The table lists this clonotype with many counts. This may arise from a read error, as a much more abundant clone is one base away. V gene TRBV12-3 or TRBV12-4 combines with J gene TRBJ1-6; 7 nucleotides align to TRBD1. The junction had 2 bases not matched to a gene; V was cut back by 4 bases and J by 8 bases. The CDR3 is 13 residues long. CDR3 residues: CASSCTGDSPLHF. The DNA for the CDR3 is TGTGCCAGCAGTTGCACAGGGGATTCACCCCTCCACTTT.

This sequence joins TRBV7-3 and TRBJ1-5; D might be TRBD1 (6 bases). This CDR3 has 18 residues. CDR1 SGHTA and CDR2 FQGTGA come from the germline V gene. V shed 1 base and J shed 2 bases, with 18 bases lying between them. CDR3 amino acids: CASSLRGRGPEGNQPQHF. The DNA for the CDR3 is TGTGCCAGCAGCTTAAGAGGCAGGGGCCCAGAGGGCAATCAGCCCCAGCATTTT.

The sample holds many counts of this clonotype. The CDR3 protein is CASRPPTGDGYTF. As DNA, the CDR3 is TGCGCCAGCAGACCACCGACAGGGGATGGCTACACCTTC. The V gene is TRBV4-1, the J gene TRBJ1-2, with TRBD1 matching 8 bases. Germline V CDR1 and CDR2: MGHRA, YSYEKL. There are 13 residues in the CDR3. The V segment lost 6 bases and the J segment 6 bases; nucleotides outside the gene matches: 6.

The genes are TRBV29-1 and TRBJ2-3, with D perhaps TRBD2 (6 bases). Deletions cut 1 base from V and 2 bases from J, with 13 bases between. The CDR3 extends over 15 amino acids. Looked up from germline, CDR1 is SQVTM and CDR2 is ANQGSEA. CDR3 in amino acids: CSVEGGAGNTDTQYF. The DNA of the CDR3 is TGCAGCGTTGAAGGTGGGGCGGGGAACACAGATACGCAGTATTTT.

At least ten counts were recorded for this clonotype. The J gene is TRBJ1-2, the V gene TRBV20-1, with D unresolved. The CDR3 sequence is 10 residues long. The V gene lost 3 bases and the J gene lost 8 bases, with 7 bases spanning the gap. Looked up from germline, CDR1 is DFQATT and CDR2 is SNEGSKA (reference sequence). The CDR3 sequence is CSASARGYTF. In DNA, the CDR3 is TGCAGTGCTAGCGCTCGCGGCTACACCTTC.

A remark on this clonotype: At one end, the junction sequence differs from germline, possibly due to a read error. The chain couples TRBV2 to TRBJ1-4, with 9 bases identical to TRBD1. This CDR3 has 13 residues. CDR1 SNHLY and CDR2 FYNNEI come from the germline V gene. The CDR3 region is CACSGDRVEKPFF. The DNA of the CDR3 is TGTGCCTGCAGTGGGGACAGGGTTGAAAAACCGTTTTTT.

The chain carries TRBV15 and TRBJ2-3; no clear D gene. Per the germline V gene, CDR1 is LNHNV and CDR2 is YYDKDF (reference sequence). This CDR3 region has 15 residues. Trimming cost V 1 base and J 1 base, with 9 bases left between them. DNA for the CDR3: TGTGCCACCAGCAGAGTCCTAACGGGCACAGATACGCAGTATTTT. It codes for CATSRVLTGTDTQYF.